This record concerns one TCR beta chain sequence. What it recognizes is unknown. In nominal health when sampled, donors likely had unrecorded immune exposures nonetheless. 13 Jbeta primers and 60 Vbeta primers were used for the PCR. Here immunoSEQ multiplex PCR was the method, and the copy in TCRdb shows in-frame clones only, minus some. The sample shows about 100,000 clones, about three quarters of them seen only once. The CDR3 covers 13 residues. The V gene lost 3 bases and the J gene lost 5 bases, with 9 bases spanning the gap. CDR1 is LNHDA and CDR2 is SQIVND in the germline V gene (reference sequence). The data belong to a study of cytomegalovirus exposure and HLA in healthy donors. Study-level points and caveats: The study designated 150 or so TCR beta chains cytomegalovirus-associated. Reports indicated that the classifier achieved high specificity and sensitivity in diagnosing cytomegalovirus status. A likely sequencing artifact accounted for one observed cluster of highly shared sequence variants.

The sequencing input was PBMCs. This clonotype was obtained from a woman under 30 in good health and CMV-seropositive. The V and J genes are TRBV19 and TRBJ2-3; D not certain. CDR3 residues: CASSIIKQDTQYF. The CDR3 bases are TGTGCCAGTAGTATCATTAAGCAAGATACGCAGTATTTT.